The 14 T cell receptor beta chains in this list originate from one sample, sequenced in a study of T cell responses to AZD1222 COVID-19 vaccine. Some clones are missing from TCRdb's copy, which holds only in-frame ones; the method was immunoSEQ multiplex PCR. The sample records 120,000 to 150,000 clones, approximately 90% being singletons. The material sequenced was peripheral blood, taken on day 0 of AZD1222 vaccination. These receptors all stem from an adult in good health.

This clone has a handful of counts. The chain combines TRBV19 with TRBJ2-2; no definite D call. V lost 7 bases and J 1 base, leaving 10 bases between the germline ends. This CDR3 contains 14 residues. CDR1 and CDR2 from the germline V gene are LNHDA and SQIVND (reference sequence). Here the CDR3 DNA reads TGTGCCAGTACTCTCAGCCGGAACACCGGGGAGCTGTTTTTT. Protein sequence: CASTLSRNTGELFF.

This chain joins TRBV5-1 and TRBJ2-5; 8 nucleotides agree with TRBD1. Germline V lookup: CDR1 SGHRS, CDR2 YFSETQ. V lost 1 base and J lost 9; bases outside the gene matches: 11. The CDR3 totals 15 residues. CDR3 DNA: TGCGCCAGCAGCTTGCAAGGGACAGGACTCGAGGCCCAGTACTTC. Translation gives CASSLQGTGLEAQYF.

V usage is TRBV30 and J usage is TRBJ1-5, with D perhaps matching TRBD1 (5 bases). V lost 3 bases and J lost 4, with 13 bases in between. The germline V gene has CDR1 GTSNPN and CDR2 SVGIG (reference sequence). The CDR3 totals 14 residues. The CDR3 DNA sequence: TGTGCCTGGAGCACGGGACTCAATAATCAGCCCCAGCATTTT. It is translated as CAWSTGLNNQPQHF.

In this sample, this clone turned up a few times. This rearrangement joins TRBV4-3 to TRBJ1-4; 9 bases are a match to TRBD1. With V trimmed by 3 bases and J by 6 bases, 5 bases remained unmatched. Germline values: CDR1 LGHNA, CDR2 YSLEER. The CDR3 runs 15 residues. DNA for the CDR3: TGCGCCAGCAGCCACGGGACAGGGAGCGATGAAAAACTGTTTTTT. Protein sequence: CASSHGTGSDEKLFF.

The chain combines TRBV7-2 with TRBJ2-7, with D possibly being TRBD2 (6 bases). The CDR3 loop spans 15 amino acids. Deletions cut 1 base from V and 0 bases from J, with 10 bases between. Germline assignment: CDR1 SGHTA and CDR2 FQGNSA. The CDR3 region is CASSLVETSSYEQYF. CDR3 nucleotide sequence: TGTGCCAGCAGCTTAGTGGAGACTAGCTCCTACGAGCAGTACTTC.

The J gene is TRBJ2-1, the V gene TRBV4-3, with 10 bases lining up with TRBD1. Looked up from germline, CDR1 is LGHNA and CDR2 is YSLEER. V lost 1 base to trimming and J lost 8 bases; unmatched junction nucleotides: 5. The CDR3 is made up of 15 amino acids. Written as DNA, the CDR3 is TGCGCCAGCAGCCAAGGGACAGGGGGTTATGATGAGCAGTTCTTC. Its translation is CASSQGTGGYDEQFF.

This CDR3 reads CASSHNDYNEQFF. Here the CDR3 DNA reads TGTGCCAGCAGCCACAACGACTACAATGAGCAGTTCTTC. The chain joins TRBV7-9 to TRBJ2-1; no clear D. CDR3 length equals 13 residues. V was pared by 5 bases and J by 3 bases, with 8 bases between. From germline, CDR1 is SEHNR and CDR2 FQNEAQ (reference sequence).

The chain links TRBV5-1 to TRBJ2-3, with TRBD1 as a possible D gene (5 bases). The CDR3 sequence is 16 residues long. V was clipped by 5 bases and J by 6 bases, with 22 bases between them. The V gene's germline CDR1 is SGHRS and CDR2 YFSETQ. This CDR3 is CASRPRIVGLRDTQYF. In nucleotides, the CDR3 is TGCGCCAGCAGGCCCAGGATTGTGGGGCTTAGGGATACGCAGTATTTT.

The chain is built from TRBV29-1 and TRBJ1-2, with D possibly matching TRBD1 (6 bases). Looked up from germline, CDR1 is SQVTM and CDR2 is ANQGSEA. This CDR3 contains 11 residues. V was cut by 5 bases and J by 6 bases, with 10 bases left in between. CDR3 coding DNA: TGCAGCGTTAAGGGGGGCAATGGCTACACCTTC. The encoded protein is CSVKGGNGYTF.

Here the CDR3 DNA reads TGTGCCAGCAGCTTAGTTACAGGGGCGAACACTGAAGCTTTCTTT. This codes for CASSLVTGANTEAFF. J is TRBJ1-1 and V is TRBV11-2; 7 nucleotides agree with TRBD1. The CDR3 contains 15 residues. Looked up from germline, CDR1 is SGHAT and CDR2 is FQNNGV. The V and J ends lost 1 base and 1 base, in that order; junction bases with no gene match: 3.

The CDR3: CASSQEGGRAYNEQFF. CDR3 in DNA: TGCGCCAGCAGCCAAGAGGGCGGGAGGGCCTACAATGAGCAGTTCTTC. V gene TRBV4-1 combines with J gene TRBJ2-1; TRBD2 aligns across 9 bases. Per the germline V gene, CDR1 is MGHRA and CDR2 is YSYEKL. The CDR3 sequence is 16 residues long. The V segment lost 0 bases and the J segment 2 bases; nucleotides outside the gene matches: 2.

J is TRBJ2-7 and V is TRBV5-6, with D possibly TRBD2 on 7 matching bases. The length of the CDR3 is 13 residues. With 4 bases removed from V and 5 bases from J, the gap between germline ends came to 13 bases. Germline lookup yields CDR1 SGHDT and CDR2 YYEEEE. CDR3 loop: CASSLLRGHEQYF. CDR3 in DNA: TGTGCCAGCAGCCTATTGCGGGGGCACGAGCAGTACTTC.

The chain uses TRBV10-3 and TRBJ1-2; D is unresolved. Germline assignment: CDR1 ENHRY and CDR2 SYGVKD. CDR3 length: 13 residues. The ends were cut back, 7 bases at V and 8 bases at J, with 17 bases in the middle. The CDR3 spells CAINDDPTSGYTF. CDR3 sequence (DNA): TGTGCCATCAATGATGACCCGACGAGCGGCTACACCTTC.

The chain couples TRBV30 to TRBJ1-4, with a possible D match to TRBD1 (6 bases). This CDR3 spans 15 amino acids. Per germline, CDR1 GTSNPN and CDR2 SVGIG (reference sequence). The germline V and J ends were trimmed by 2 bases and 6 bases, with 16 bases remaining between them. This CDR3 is CAWSKLGGADEKLFF. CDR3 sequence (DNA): TGTGCCTGGAGTAAGTTGGGGGGCGCGGATGAAAAACTGTTTTTT. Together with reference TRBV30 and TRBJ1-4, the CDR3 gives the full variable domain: SQTIHQWPATLVQPVGSPLSLECTVEGTSNPNLYWYRQAAGRGLQLLFYSVGIGQISSEVPQNLSASRPQDRQFILSSKKLLLSDSGFYLCAWSKLGGADEKLFFGSGTQLSVL.